This T cell receptor beta chain was sequenced in a study of T cells after yellow fever vaccination. Study in general: Sorting by CD3, CD45RA, CCR7 and CD95 gave EM, EMRA, CM and Tscm subsets. Where fractions had low cell numbers, libraries were prepared from them with the SMART-Seq v4 Ultra Low Input RNA kit. Study conclusions and caveats: Boosting was followed by the reappearance of most primary-vaccination clones (roughly 96% CD4, around 86% CD8). When the response was secondary, it was weaker but reached its peak faster, day 5 versus 15.

MiXCR was run by TCRdb on the 5' RACE reads, yielding one entry per CDR3 protein. The table records about 21,000 distinct CDR3 sequences, 4% to 6% of them present only once. Trimming shortened V by 2 bases and J by 3 bases, and 10 bases separated the two germline ends. CDR3 length: 15 amino acids. This clonotype occurred many times. The V call is TRBV12-3 or TRBV12-4, the J call TRBJ2-2, with unresolved D. The sequence came from a man younger than 35 who received the YFV17D yellow fever vaccine. The specimen was PBMCs, either bulk or a sorted T-cell subset (CD4+, CD8+, memory, or dextramer-sorted; not recorded which), collected about 41 days after the first yellow fever vaccination. This CDR3 reads CASSLRSGYTGELFF. The CDR3 DNA is TGTGCCAGCAGTTTAAGGTCCGGGTACACCGGGGAGCTGTTTTTT.